A single sample gave rise to the 16 T cell receptor beta chains below, sequenced in a study of Ad26.COV2.S vaccination and SARS-CoV-2 variants. Generated by immunoSEQ multiplex PCR, the TCRdb table keeps only in-frame clones and is missing some. The sample has about half a million clones, nearly 90% seen once; the top ten hold around 1.6%. The treatment denotes: around 19 received Ad26.COV2.S at low or high dose, single or two shots; five or six received placebo; per-sample allocation not given. Sample collection was performed on day 63 after the first vaccine or placebo injection. The sample in question was peripheral blood, obtained in a trial of Ad26.COV2.S vaccine versus placebo. All receptors come from a person between 18 and 65 years old who received the Ad26.COV2.S COVID-19 vaccine or a placebo.

This rearrangement joins TRBV10-1 to TRBJ2-1; perhaps TRBD2 as D (6 bases). V lost 3 bases, J lost 4 bases, and 13 bases lay in between. Germline V gene sequence: CDR1 WNHNN, CDR2 SYGVQD (reference sequence). This CDR3 region has 15 residues. CDR3 protein: CASSDAGTDYNEQFF. As DNA, the CDR3 is TGCGCCAGCAGTGACGCGGGGACTGATTACAATGAGCAGTTCTTC.

The rearrangement uses TRBV6-5 and TRBJ1-2, with TRBD1 matching 7 bases. The trim removed 6 bases at V and 4 bases at J, leaving 5 bases unmatched. The CDR3 length is 13 residues. The germline V gene encodes CDR1 MNHEY and CDR2 SVGAGI. The CDR3 sequence is CASRLTGVYGYTF. DNA of the CDR3: TGTGCCAGCAGATTAACAGGGGTCTATGGCTACACCTTC.

V is TRBV28 and J is TRBJ1-5, with TRBD1 matching over 7 bases. V lost 6 bases and J lost 5; bases outside the gene matches: 4. The V gene's germline CDR1 is MDHEN and CDR2 SYDVKM. The CDR3 has 13 amino acids. In nucleotides, the CDR3 is TGTGCCAGCAGCGGGACAGCTTATCAGCCCCAGCATTTT. This translates into CASSGTAYQPQHF.

This chain links TRBV6-5 with TRBJ2-3; 8 bases are shared with TRBD1. The CDR3 runs 16 residues. Germline V gene sequence: CDR1 MNHEY, CDR2 SVGAGI. The junction had 6 bases not matched to a gene; V was cut back by 2 bases and J by 2 bases. This CDR3 reads CASSYTTGAHTDTQYF. The DNA for the CDR3 is TGTGCCAGCAGTTACACGACAGGGGCCCACACAGATACGCAGTATTTT.

In this sample, this clone turned up once. The rearrangement links TRBV5-6 to TRBJ1-3; D unresolved. This CDR3 is built from 15 residues. Trimming stripped 7 bases from V and 0 bases from J, with 14 bases between. Germline V gives CDR1 SGHDT, CDR2 YYEEEE. The CDR3: CASAPDIGSGNTIYF. CDR3 in DNA: TGTGCCAGCGCGCCTGATATAGGCTCTGGAAACACCATATATTTT.

The chain combines TRBV3-1 (or the pseudogene TRBV3-2) with TRBJ1-6; no clear D. Trimming pared 1 base from V and 7 bases from J, leaving 14 bases between. CDR1 LGHDT and CDR2 YNNKEL come from the germline V gene (reference sequence). The CDR3 contains 16 residues. The CDR3 spells CASSQGEPRTNSPLHF. Written as DNA, the CDR3 is TGTGCCAGCAGCCAAGGAGAACCTCGAACGAATTCACCCCTCCACTTT.

The chain is built from TRBV6-5 and TRBJ1-2; 9 bases align to TRBD1. The V and J ends lost 7 bases and 3 bases, in that order; junction bases with no gene match: 6. Germline V gene lookup returns CDR1 MNHEY and CDR2 SVGAGI. The CDR3 extends over 14 amino acids. The CDR3 spells CASTVGQGYYGYTF. The CDR3 nucleotides read TGTGCCAGCACGGTGGGACAGGGCTACTATGGCTACACCTTC.

V usage is TRBV6-6 and J usage is TRBJ2-1; 9 bases align to TRBD1. CDR1 is MNHNY and CDR2 is SVGAGI in the germline V gene (reference sequence). The V segment lost 6 bases and the J segment 2 bases; nucleotides outside the gene matches: 5. The CDR3 sequence is 15 residues long. CDR3 in amino acids: CASRPNRGPYNEQFF. The CDR3 DNA follows: TGTGCCAGCAGACCAAACAGGGGGCCCTACAATGAGCAGTTCTTC.

V usage is TRBV2 and J usage is TRBJ2-7; TRBD2 matches 7 bases. Germline V gene sequence: CDR1 SNHLY, CDR2 FYNNEI. The CDR3 covers 15 residues. With V trimmed by 10 bases and J by 0 bases, 12 bases remained unmatched. DNA for the CDR3: TGTGCCATCTCCCTTCGCGGGGGAGGCTCCTACGAGCAGTACTTC. Translating it yields CAISLRGGGSYEQYF.

The chain uses TRBV7-9 and TRBJ1-5; D is unclear. This CDR3 is built from 12 residues. Trimming removed 3 bases from V and 7 bases from J, with 7 bases in between. Germline-derived CDR1 and CDR2 are SEHNR and FQNEAQ (reference sequence). As DNA, the CDR3 is TGTGCCAGCAGCTTCGCAGACCAGCCCCAGCATTTT. Its protein is CASSFADQPQHF.

This CDR3 reads CAWSVLTSGRTGELFF. The DNA of the CDR3 is TGTGCCTGGAGTGTACTGACTAGCGGAAGAACCGGGGAGCTGTTTTTT. V is TRBV30 and J is TRBJ2-2; TRBD2 aligns across 9 bases. The junction had 7 bases not matched to a gene; V was cut back by 0 bases and J by 5 bases. Germline CDR1 is GTSNPN and CDR2 is SVGIG (reference sequence). This CDR3 spans 16 amino acids.

The V gene is TRBV28, the J gene TRBJ2-1; D possibly uses TRBD1 or TRBD2 (5 bases each). CDR1 and CDR2 (germline): MDHEN, SYDVKM. The V gene lost 2 bases and the J gene lost 6 bases, with 14 bases spanning the gap. There are 15 residues in the CDR3. This CDR3 is CASSLIGTALNEQFF. CDR3 sequence (DNA): TGTGCCAGCAGTTTAATTGGGACCGCTCTCAATGAGCAGTTCTTC.

This clone was counted only a few times. The V gene is TRBV5-4, the J gene TRBJ2-5; 7 positions agree with TRBD1. The CDR3 runs to 15 residues. In germline, CDR1 is SGHNT, CDR2 YYREEE (reference sequence). V was pared by 4 bases and J by 5 bases, with 11 bases of the junction left unmatched. In nucleotides, the CDR3 is TGTGCCAGCAGCCTAGGGGGCGCGGCGAAGGAGACCCAGTACTTC. Its translation: CASSLGGAAKETQYF.

This chain uses TRBV7-9 with TRBJ1-4, with 10 bases fitting TRBD1. The CDR3 runs to 17 residues. The V gene end was trimmed by 5 bases and the J gene end by 0 bases; junction bases not matched to a gene: 6. Germline V gene data show CDR1 as SEHNR and CDR2 as FQNEAQ (reference sequence). The DNA for the CDR3 is TGTGCCAGCAGCAAAGAGGGACAGGGGACAACTAATGAAAAACTGTTTTTT. Translated, it gives CASSKEGQGTTNEKLFF.

The V and J genes are TRBV25-1 and TRBJ1-1; D is ambiguous. Looked up from germline, CDR1 is MGHDK and CDR2 is SYGVNS. Trimming pared 3 bases from V and 1 base from J, leaving 12 bases between. The CDR3 covers 15 residues. CDR3 protein: CASSDGPTGNTEAFF. CDR3 DNA: TGTGCCAGCAGTGATGGGCCGACCGGGAACACTGAAGCTTTCTTT.

This clone was seen a single time. The chain couples TRBV27 to TRBJ2-1; 10 nucleotides line up with TRBD2. This CDR3 has 17 amino acids. Germline-derived CDR1 and CDR2 are MNHEY and SMNVEV (reference sequence). V shed 2 bases and J 4 bases; nucleotides not matched to a gene: 8. The CDR3 region is CASSLGSSGRIYNEQFF. In DNA, the CDR3 is TGTGCCAGCAGTTTAGGTAGTAGCGGGAGGATTTACAATGAGCAGTTCTTC.